This entry concerns a single T cell receptor beta chain. These data belong to a study of blood T cell repertoires in COVID-19. The overall study: Sites across the United States, Italy and Spain contributed samples from acute and convalescent COVID-19. PBMCs, B-cell-depleted T cells, or T cells provided the cDNA or gDNA that made up the material.

The table came from immunoSEQ multiplex PCR; TCRdb's copy has only in-frame clones and leaves some out. Here the sample spans around 130,000 clones, around 87% being singletons. The clonotype originates from a man between 65 and 79 years old with active COVID-19. The sample comprised peripheral blood.

The CDR3: CASSYSSGRVLEQYF. CDR3 nucleotides: TGTGCCAGCAGTTACTCTAGCGGGAGGGTCCTGGAGCAGTACTTC. The V call is TRBV6-5, the J call TRBJ2-7; TRBD2 agrees at 11 bases. The CDR3 has 15 amino acids. Germline V gene sequence: CDR1 MNHEY, CDR2 SVGAGI. Trimming cost V 0 bases and J 7 bases; bases outside gene matches: 5.